This TCR beta chain was recorded in a study of cytotoxic CD8 clonotypes in ibrutinib-treated CLL. CDR1 and CDR2 from the germline V gene are MNHNS and SASEGT. The CDR3 is 13 amino acids. Trimming took off 6 bases at V and 1 base at J, with 9 bases between the two ends. Clones were read by immunoSEQ multiplex PCR, and TCRdb kept only the in-frame ones, dropping some. The sample has about 35,000 clones; 49% are singletons. This sequence originates from a human donor with chronic lymphocytic leukemia. The V gene is TRBV6-1, the J gene TRBJ1-2; D call uncertain. Sequenced here: PBMCs, sampled before ibrutinib treatment. The CDR3 coding sequence is TGTGCCAGCAGGGGTTTCGGTAACTATGGCTACACCTTC. Translated: CASRGFGNYGYTF.